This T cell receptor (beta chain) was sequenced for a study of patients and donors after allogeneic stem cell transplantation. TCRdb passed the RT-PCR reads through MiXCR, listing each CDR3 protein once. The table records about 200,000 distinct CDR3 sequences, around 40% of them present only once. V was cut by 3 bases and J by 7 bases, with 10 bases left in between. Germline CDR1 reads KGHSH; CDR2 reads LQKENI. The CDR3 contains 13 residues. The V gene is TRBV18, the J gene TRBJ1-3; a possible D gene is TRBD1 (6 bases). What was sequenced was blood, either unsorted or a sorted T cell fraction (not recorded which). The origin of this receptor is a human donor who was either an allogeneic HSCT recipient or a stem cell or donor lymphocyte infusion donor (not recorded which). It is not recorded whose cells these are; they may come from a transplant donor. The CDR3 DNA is TGTGCCAGCTCACCCGGGACACACAACACCATATATTTT. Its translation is CASSPGTHNTIYF.